Listed here are 10 T cell receptor beta chains from one sample, sequenced in a study of cytomegalovirus exposure and HLA in healthy donors. Primers: 60 Vbeta forward and 13 Jbeta reverse. The repertoire was sequenced with immunoSEQ multiplex PCR; TCRdb's copy has only in-frame clones and lacks some. Among some 180,000 clones, approximately 70% were seen once, and the ten largest hold approximately 5.6%. Sequenced material: PBMCs. These receptors were obtained from a woman in her late teens or twenties in good health and CMV-seropositive.

This rearrangement joins TRBV19 to TRBJ2-7, with TRBD1 as a possible D gene (5 bases). The CDR3 extends over 14 amino acids. Germline V lookup: CDR1 LNHDA, CDR2 SQIVND (reference sequence). The ends were cut back, 6 bases at V and 6 bases at J, with 18 bases in the middle. CDR3 DNA: TGTGCCAGTAGCACCAAATTAGGGGTCTCCGAGCAGTACTTC. Translating gives CASSTKLGVSEQYF.

This clone was observed a single time. The chain is built from TRBV30 and TRBJ1-6; 10 positions match TRBD1. The length of the CDR3 is 13 residues. Germline-derived CDR1 and CDR2 are GTSNPN and SVGIG (reference sequence). V lost 1 base and J lost 9; bases outside the gene matches: 0. The CDR3 spells CAWSGTGGSPLHF. The DNA for the CDR3 is TGTGCCTGGAGTGGGACAGGGGGTTCACCCCTCCACTTT.

This clone was detected only once. The J gene is TRBJ2-3, the V gene TRBV7-3; TRBD2 agrees at 15 bases. CDR1 SGHTA and CDR2 FQGTGA come from the germline V gene. With 5 bases clipped from V and 4 bases from J, the junction kept 4 bases outside the gene matches. CDR3 length equals 16 residues. The CDR3 nucleotides are TGTGCCAGCAGCGCCGGACTAGCGGGGGGGGCAGATACGCAGTATTTT. This gives the protein CASSAGLAGGADTQYF.

V usage is TRBV27 and J usage is TRBJ2-5, with D perhaps TRBD2 (6 bases). The ends were cut back, 5 bases at V and 5 bases at J, with 9 bases in the middle. Germline V gene lookup returns CDR1 MNHEY and CDR2 SMNVEV (reference sequence). This CDR3 is 12 amino acids long. CDR3 DNA: TGTGCCAGCAGTCCCGGGAGCGAGACCCAGTACTTC. As protein: CASSPGSETQYF.

The V gene is TRBV5-6, the J gene TRBJ1-2; D gene ambiguous. The V end was cut by 2 bases, the J end by 7 bases, with 12 bases between. The length of the CDR3 is 13 residues. Germline assignment: CDR1 SGHDT and CDR2 YYEEEE. CDR3 residues: CASSLNGGFGYTF. The CDR3 DNA sequence: TGTGCCAGCAGCTTAAATGGTGGCTTTGGCTACACCTTC.

The rearrangement links TRBV9 to TRBJ2-5; 8 nucleotides line up with TRBD1. Germline CDR1 SGDLS, CDR2 YYNGEE. The V and J ends lost 1 base and 3 bases, in that order; junction bases with no gene match: 11. This CDR3 has 17 amino acids. The CDR3 loop reads CASSVSRTGLSKETQYF. As DNA, the CDR3 is TGTGCCAGCAGCGTAAGCCGGACAGGGCTGTCCAAAGAGACCCAGTACTTC.

The chain employs TRBV2 and TRBJ1-2, with D perhaps TRBD1 (6 bases). Germline V lookup: CDR1 SNHLY, CDR2 FYNNEI. The CDR3 covers 13 residues. Deletions cut 6 bases from V and 4 bases from J, with 12 bases between. CDR3 in DNA: TGTGCCAGCAGCGGGGACACCGCCTATGGCTACACCTTC. Its translation: CASSGDTAYGYTF.

This clone was counted once. This chain links TRBV30 with TRBJ1-2, with TRBD1 as a possible D gene (5 bases). The CDR3 has 14 amino acids. Germline values: CDR1 GTSNPN, CDR2 SVGIG (reference sequence). With 4 bases removed from V and 4 bases from J, the gap between germline ends came to 16 bases. CDR3 nucleotides: TGTGCCTGGATAGGAGGGGTGGGCCCCTATGGCTACACCTTC. This encodes CAWIGGVGPYGYTF.

The V call is TRBV27, the J call TRBJ2-5, with D possibly being TRBD1 (6 bases). CDR3 length: 14 amino acids. V lost 4 bases to trimming and J lost 1 base, with 10 bases between them. CDR1 MNHEY and CDR2 SMNVEV come from the germline V gene (reference sequence). CDR3 nucleotide sequence: TGTGCCAGCAGTTCGACAGGATTCCAAGAGACCCAGTACTTC. This translates into CASSSTGFQETQYF.

The chain recombines TRBV18 with TRBJ2-5; D not certain. This CDR3 region has 14 residues. The V end was cut by 3 bases, the J end by 4 bases, with 12 bases between. Germline lookup yields CDR1 KGHSH and CDR2 LQKENI. CDR3 sequence (DNA): TGTGCCAGCTCACCGGTGGAGCCTACAGAGACCCAGTACTTC. As protein: CASSPVEPTETQYF.